A single TCR beta chain is shown here with its context. Uncontrolled infection, other autoimmune disease, pregnancy or lactation led to exclusion. This entry comes from a study of T cells in Graves' hyperthyroidism and ophthalmopathy. The CDR3 is 14 amino acids. Germline V gene lookup returns CDR1 KGHDR and CDR2 SFDVKD. Trimming removed 6 bases at V and 2 bases at J, with 10 bases between. RNA transcripts gave rise to amplified TCR beta CDR3 regions. Researchers ran a first-round RT-PCR on the TCR CDR3 using the HTBI primer set. TCRdb passed the multiplex PCR reads through MiXCR, listing each CDR3 protein once. The profile shows around 350,000 distinct CDR3 sequences, 15% to 20% of them singletons.

This chain joins TRBV24-1 and TRBJ1-5; D remains ambiguous. The TCR originated in a young woman with Graves' hyperthyroidism. Sequenced sample: blood. Written as DNA, the CDR3 is TGTGCCACCAGTCTTTCGGGCGGCAATCAGCCCCAGCATTTT. Translation gives CATSLSGGNQPQHF.